Listed below are T cell receptor beta chains from one sample, sequenced in a study of blood T cell repertoires in COVID-19. Produced via immunoSEQ multiplex PCR; TCRdb's table is partial and in-frame only. The sample has 250,000 to 300,000 clones, roughly 80% seen once; the top ten hold 5%. The sequenced sample was PBMCs or T cells enriched from blood (not recorded which). The receptors originated from a middle-aged man who had been exposed to COVID-19. CDR3s leave out the opening cysteine and the closing phenylalanine or tryptophan. Each record gives: CDR3 protein, J gene, V gene.

CDR3aa: ASSLSDTQY
j_gene: TRBJ2-3
v_gene: TRBV19

CDR3aa: ASSARDLSRDQETQY
j_gene: TRBJ2-5
v_gene: TRBV4-1

CDR3aa: ASSPGSGANQPQH
j_gene: TRBJ1-5
v_gene: TRBV6-5

CDR3aa: ASGLETQY
j_gene: TRBJ2-5
v_gene: TRBV11-1

CDR3aa: ASSSRGFQPQH
j_gene: TRBJ1-5
v_gene: TRBV7-2

CDR3aa: ASSFVSTRLANTDTQY
j_gene: TRBJ2-3
v_gene: TRBV7-8

CDR3aa: ASSPPSLFAGELF
j_gene: TRBJ2-2
v_gene: TRBV18

CDR3aa: ASSLGTVLVVNEQF
j_gene: TRBJ2-1
v_gene: TRBV7-9

CDR3aa: ASSPAGLFGNTIY
j_gene: TRBJ1-3
v_gene: TRBV18

CDR3aa: AWSVSGDRFGYT
j_gene: TRBJ1-2
v_gene: TRBV30

CDR3aa: ASSVVLAGGGELF
j_gene: TRBJ2-2
v_gene: TRBV9

CDR3aa: ASSIGRPLGETEAF
j_gene: TRBJ1-1
v_gene: TRBV19

CDR3aa: ASSYSLYGVQY
j_gene: TRBJ2-5
v_gene: TRBV6-5

CDR3aa: ASSSSTKETQY
j_gene: TRBJ2-5
v_gene: TRBV19

CDR3aa: ASSLTPGSQETQY
j_gene: TRBJ2-5
v_gene: TRBV7-3

CDR3aa: ASSEGGGRYGELF
j_gene: TRBJ2-2
v_gene: TRBV2

CDR3aa: ASSVGVGSVYNEQF
j_gene: TRBJ2-1
v_gene: TRBV6-1

CDR3aa: ASSRNDLNTEAF
j_gene: TRBJ1-1
v_gene: TRBV7-9

CDR3aa: ASSQPKFISSGNTIY
j_gene: TRBJ1-3
v_gene: TRBV3-1/TRBV3-2

CDR3aa: ASSAGGTSGNNEQF
j_gene: TRBJ2-1
v_gene: TRBV14

CDR3aa: SVEGGSGRELF
j_gene: TRBJ2-2
v_gene: TRBV29-1

CDR3aa: ASKLDSFNYNEQF
j_gene: TRBJ2-1
v_gene: TRBV19

CDR3aa: ASSLDGVTGELF
j_gene: TRBJ2-2
v_gene: TRBV11-2

CDR3aa: ASSFSTGQGTYEQF
j_gene: TRBJ2-1
v_gene: TRBV11-3

CDR3aa: ASSPKSPYNEQF
j_gene: TRBJ2-1
v_gene: TRBV13

CDR3aa: ASRSGTSGSSGEQF
j_gene: TRBJ2-1
v_gene: TRBV6-4

CDR3aa: ASSDSSGSYIF
j_gene: TRBJ1-1
v_gene: TRBV6-4

CDR3aa: ASSVDLTQETQY
j_gene: TRBJ2-5
v_gene: TRBV9

CDR3aa: ASSLILGRATGELF
j_gene: TRBJ2-2
v_gene: TRBV7-3

CDR3aa: ASSDTDWDTQY
j_gene: TRBJ2-3
v_gene: TRBV7-9

CDR3aa: ASSLAQYEQY
j_gene: TRBJ2-7
v_gene: TRBV7-2

CDR3aa: ASSPGTWNTGELF
j_gene: TRBJ2-2
v_gene: TRBV5-8

CDR3aa: ASSFGTGYTDTQY
j_gene: TRBJ2-3
v_gene: TRBV5-1

CDR3aa: ASSPTGGEQY
j_gene: TRBJ2-7
v_gene: TRBV25-1

CDR3aa: ASSKSEREITSNYGYT
j_gene: TRBJ1-2
v_gene: TRBV21-1

CDR3aa: ASSLDSGDNEQF
j_gene: TRBJ2-1
v_gene: TRBV6-4

CDR3aa: ASSSNPAANEKLF
j_gene: TRBJ1-4
v_gene: TRBV5-4

CDR3aa: ASSPPGVNTGELF
j_gene: TRBJ2-2
v_gene: TRBV18

CDR3aa: ASSKRGQLVAF
j_gene: TRBJ1-1
v_gene: TRBV7-2

CDR3aa: ASSPVAGTGTYDEQF
j_gene: TRBJ2-1
v_gene: TRBV18

CDR3aa: SASSGGQPQH
j_gene: TRBJ1-5
v_gene: TRBV20-1

CDR3aa: ASNLSPGTGHNEQF
j_gene: TRBJ2-1
v_gene: TRBV28

CDR3aa: SVDGLAGGPGYGEQY
j_gene: TRBJ2-7
v_gene: TRBV29-1

CDR3aa: ASSVRQGGTGELF
j_gene: TRBJ2-2
v_gene: TRBV18

CDR3aa: ASSLGAGSSYEQY
j_gene: TRBJ2-7
v_gene: TRBV5-1